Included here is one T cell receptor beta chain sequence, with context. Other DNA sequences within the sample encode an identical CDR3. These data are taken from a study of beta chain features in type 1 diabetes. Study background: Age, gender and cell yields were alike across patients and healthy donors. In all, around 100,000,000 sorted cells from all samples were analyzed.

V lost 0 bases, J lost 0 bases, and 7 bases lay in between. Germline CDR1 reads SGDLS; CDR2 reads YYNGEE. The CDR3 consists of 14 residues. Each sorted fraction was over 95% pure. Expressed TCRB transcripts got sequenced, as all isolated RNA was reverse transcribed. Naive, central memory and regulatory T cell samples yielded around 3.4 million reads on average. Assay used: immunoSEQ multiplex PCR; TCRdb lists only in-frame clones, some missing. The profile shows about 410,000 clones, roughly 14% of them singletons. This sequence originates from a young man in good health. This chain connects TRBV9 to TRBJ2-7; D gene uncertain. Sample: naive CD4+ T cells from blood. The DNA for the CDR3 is TGTGCCAGCAGCGTAGGAGGAAGCTCCTACGAGCAGTACTTC. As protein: CASSVGGSSYEQYF.